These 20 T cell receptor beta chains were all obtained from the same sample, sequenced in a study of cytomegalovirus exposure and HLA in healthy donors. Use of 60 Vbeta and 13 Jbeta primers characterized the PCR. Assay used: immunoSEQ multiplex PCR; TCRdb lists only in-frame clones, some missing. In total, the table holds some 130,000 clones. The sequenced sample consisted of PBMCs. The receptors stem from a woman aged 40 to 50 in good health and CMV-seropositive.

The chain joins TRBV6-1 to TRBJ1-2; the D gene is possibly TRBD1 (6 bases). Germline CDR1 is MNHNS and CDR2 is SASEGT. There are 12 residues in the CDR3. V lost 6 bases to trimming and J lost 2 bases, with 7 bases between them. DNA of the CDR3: TGTGCCAGCAGGACAGGAAACTATGGCTACACCTTC. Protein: CASRTGNYGYTF.

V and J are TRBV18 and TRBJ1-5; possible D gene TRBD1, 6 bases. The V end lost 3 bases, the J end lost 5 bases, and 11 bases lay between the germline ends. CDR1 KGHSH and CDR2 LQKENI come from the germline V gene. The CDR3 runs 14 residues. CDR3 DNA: TGTGCCAGCTCACCGGTAGGGGGTGATCAGCCCCAGCATTTT. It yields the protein CASSPVGGDQPQHF.

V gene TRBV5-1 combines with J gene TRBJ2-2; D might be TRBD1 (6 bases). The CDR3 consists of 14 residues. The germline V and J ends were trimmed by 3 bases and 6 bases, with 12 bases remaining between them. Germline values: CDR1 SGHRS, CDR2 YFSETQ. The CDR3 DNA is TGCGCCAGCAGCTCGGGACCAGGGGCCGGGGAGCTGTTTTTT. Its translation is CASSSGPGAGELFF. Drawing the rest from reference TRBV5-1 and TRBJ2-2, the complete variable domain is KAGVTQTPRYLIKTRGQQVTLSCSPISGHRSVSWYQQTPGQGLQFLFEYFSETQRNKGNFPGRFSGRQFSNSRSEMNVSTLELGDSALYLCASSSGPGAGELFFGEGSRLTVL.

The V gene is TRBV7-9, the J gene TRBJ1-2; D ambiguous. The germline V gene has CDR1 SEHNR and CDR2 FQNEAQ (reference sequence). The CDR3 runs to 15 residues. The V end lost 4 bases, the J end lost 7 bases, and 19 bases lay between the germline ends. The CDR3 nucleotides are TGTGCCAGCAGCTCAACCAATCCACATGCTTCTGGCTACACCTTC. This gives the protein CASSSTNPHASGYTF.

The CDR3 reads CASSAGGGKVLDTQYF. The DNA of the CDR3 is TGTGCCAGCAGTGCCGGAGGAGGGAAGGTACTGGATACGCAGTATTTT. The J gene is TRBJ2-3, the V gene TRBV28, with a possible D match to TRBD2 (6 bases). Germline assignment: CDR1 MDHEN and CDR2 SYDVKM. The germline V and J ends were trimmed by 5 bases and 6 bases, with 21 bases remaining between them. The CDR3 has 16 residues.

In nucleotides, the CDR3 is TGTGCCAGCAGCTTAAGGCTAGTCAATTCCTACGAGCAGTACTTC. The encoded protein is CASSLRLVNSYEQYF. The chain links TRBV11-2 to TRBJ2-7; D uncertain. The CDR3 is made up of 15 amino acids. Per the germline V gene, CDR1 is SGHAT and CDR2 is FQNNGV. V shed 2 bases and J shed 1 base, with 12 bases lying between them.

DNA for the CDR3: TGTGCCAGCAGCTTAATGGGACAGGGAACAGAGACCCAGTACTTC. This translates into CASSLMGQGTETQYF. The chain is built from TRBV7-2 and TRBJ2-5, with 9 bases identical to TRBD1. CDR3 length equals 15 residues. From germline, CDR1 is SGHTA and CDR2 FQGNSA. V lost 2 bases to trimming and J lost 4 bases; unmatched junction nucleotides: 5.

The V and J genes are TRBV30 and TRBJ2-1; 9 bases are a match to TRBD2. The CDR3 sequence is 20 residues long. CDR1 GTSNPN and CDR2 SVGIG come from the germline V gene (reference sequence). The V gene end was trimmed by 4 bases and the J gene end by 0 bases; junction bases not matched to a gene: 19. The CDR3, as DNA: TGTGCCTGGAAGTTACCCCCGGGGGTAGCGGGAGCCCTCTCCTACAATGAGCAGTTCTTC. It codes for CAWKLPPGVAGALSYNEQFF.

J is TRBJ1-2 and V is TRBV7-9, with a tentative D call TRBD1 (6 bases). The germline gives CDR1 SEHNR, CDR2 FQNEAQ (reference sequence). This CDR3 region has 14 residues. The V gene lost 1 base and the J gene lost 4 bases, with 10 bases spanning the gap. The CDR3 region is CASSLEDSFYGYTF. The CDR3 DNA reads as TGTGCCAGCAGCTTAGAGGACAGCTTCTATGGCTACACCTTC.

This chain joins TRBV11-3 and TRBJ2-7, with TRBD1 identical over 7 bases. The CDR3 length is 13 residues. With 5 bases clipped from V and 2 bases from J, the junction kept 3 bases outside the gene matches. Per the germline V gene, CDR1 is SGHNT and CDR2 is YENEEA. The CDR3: CASSRTGPYEQYF. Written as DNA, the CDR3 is TGTGCCAGCAGCCGGACAGGTCCCTACGAGCAGTACTTC.

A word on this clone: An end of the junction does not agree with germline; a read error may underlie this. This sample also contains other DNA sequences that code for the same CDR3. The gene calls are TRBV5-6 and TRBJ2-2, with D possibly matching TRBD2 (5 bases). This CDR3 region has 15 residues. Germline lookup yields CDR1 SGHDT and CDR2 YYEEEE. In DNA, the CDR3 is TGTGCCAGCCGGGAAGGGCGGACCAACACCGGAGAGCTGTTTTTT. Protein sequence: CASREGRTNTGELFF.

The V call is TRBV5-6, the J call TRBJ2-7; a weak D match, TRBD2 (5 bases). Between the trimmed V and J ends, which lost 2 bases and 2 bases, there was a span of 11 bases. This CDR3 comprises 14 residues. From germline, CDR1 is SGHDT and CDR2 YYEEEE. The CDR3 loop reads CASSFGLKPYEQYF. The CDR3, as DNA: TGTGCCAGCAGCTTCGGACTGAAACCCTACGAGCAGTACTTC.

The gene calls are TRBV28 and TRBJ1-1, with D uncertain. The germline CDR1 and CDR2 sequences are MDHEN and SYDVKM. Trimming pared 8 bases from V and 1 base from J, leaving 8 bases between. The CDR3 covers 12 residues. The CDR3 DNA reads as TGTGCCAGCCGTCGGGAGAACACTGAAGCTTTCTTT. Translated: CASRRENTEAFF.

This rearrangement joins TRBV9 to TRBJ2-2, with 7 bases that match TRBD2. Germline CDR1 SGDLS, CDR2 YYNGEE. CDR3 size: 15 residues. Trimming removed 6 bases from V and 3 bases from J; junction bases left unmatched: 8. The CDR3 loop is CASTLSSGYTGELFF. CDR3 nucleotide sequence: TGTGCCAGCACCCTAAGTAGCGGGTACACCGGGGAGCTGTTTTTT.

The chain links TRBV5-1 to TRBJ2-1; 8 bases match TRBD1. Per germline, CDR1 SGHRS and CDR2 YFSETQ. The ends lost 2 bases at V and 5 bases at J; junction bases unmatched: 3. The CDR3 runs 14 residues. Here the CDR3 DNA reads TGCGCCAGCAGCTTCGGACAGGGACACAATGAGCAGTTCTTC. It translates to CASSFGQGHNEQFF.

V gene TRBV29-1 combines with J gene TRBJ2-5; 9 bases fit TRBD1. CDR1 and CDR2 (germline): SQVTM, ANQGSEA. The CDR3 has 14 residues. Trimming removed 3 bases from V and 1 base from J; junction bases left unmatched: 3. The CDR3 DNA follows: TGCAGCGTTGATGGGGACAGGGTCCAAGAGACCCAGTACTTC. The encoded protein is CSVDGDRVQETQYF.

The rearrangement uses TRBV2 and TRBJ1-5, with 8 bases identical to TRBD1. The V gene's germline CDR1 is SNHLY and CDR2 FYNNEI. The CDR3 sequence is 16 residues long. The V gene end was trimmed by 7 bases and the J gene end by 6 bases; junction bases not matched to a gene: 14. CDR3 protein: CASTPRGPGGGQPQHF. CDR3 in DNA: TGTGCCAGCACTCCTAGGGGACCAGGGGGCGGTCAGCCCCAGCATTTT. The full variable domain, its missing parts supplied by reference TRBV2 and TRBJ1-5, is EPEVTQTPSHQVTQMGQEVILRCVPISNHLYFYWYRQILGQKVEFLVSFYNNEISEKSEIFDDQFSVERPDGSNFTLKIRSTKLEDSAMYFCASTPRGPGGGQPQHFGDGTRLSIL.

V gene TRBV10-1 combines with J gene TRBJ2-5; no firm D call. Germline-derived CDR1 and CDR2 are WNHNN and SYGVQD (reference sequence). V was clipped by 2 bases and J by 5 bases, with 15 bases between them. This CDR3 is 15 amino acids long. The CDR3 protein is CASSEGHHPSETQYF. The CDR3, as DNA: TGCGCCAGCAGTGAGGGGCATCATCCCTCCGAGACCCAGTACTTC.

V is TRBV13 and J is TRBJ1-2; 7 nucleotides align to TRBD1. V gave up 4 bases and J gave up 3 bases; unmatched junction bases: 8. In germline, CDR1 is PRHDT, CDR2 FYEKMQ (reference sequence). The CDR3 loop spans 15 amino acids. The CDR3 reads CASSSNTGEDYGYTF. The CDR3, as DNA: TGTGCCAGCAGCTCGAACACAGGGGAGGACTATGGCTACACCTTC. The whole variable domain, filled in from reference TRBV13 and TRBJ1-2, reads AAGVIQSPRHLIKEKRETATLKCYPIPRHDTVYWYQQGPGQDPQFLISFYEKMQSDKGSIPDRFSAQQFSDYHSELNMSSLELGDSALYFCASSSNTGEDYGYTFGSGTRLTVV.

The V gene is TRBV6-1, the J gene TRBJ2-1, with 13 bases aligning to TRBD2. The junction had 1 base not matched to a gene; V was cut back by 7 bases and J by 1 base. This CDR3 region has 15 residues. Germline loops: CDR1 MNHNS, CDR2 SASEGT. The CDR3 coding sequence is TGTGCCAGCACGGGACTAGCGGGATCCTACAATGAGCAGTTCTTC. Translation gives CASTGLAGSYNEQFF.